The entry that follows covers one T cell receptor beta chain sequence. The antigen is not known. The germline V gene encodes CDR1 MNHNS and CDR2 SASEGT. Trimming shortened V by 2 bases and J by 7 bases, and 12 bases separated the two germline ends. The CDR3 runs to 14 residues. The data originate from a study of shared clonotypes between healthy human individuals. Study-level background: Used for every donor were three CD4 naive, three CD4 memory, two CD8 naive and one CD8 memory plate.

The run depth of the assay was deep. Method: immunoSEQ multiplex PCR; TCRdb's copy keeps in-frame clones and lacks some. The table has under 650,000 clones, about 96% seen once. The study, taken as a whole, reports: Sequencing depth was a factor that was expected to affect clonotype sharing among donors. The researchers took only blood, and tissue repertoires probably look different.

The genes are TRBV6-1 and TRBJ2-1; either TRBD1 or TRBD2 may fit D (5 bases each). This receptor was obtained from a woman aged 25-40 years in good health. The sequenced sample was naive CD4+ T cells sorted from blood. Subset denoted: CD45RA+ positively selected. In DNA, the CDR3 is TGTGCCAGCAGTGAAATGGGGGAGCATAATGAGCAGTTCTTC. As protein: CASSEMGEHNEQFF.